The 19 T cell receptor beta chains in this list originate from one sample, sequenced in a study of identical twins. TCRdb redid the calling of the 5' RACE reads with MiXCR, one entry per CDR3 protein. The sample yields 450,000 or so distinct CDR3 sequences, 13% to 15% seen once. These data were also filed under a second study, of yellow fever vaccine responses in identical twins.

The sample consisted of CD4+ T cells sorted from blood. These receptors originate from a woman aged 18-29 years in good health.

This chain joins TRBV4-2 and TRBJ2-5, with 10 bases that match TRBD2. Unmatched junction bases numbered 11, after V lost 0 bases and J lost 4 bases. The germline CDR1 and CDR2 sequences are LGHNA and YNFKEQ. This CDR3 has 18 amino acids. As DNA, the CDR3 is TGTGCCAGCAGCCAAGATCCCCTAGCGGGGGCCGGGGTAGAGACCCAGTACTTC. Its protein product is CASSQDPLAGAGVETQYF.

This clonotype has ten or more counts. The rearrangement links TRBV12-3 or TRBV12-4 to TRBJ2-1; 7 positions agree with TRBD2. J lost 9 bases, V lost 2 bases, and 13 bases had no gene match. The CDR3 is 16 residues long. The CDR3 loop reads CASSLMLREGQGEQFF. The CDR3 nucleotides read TGTGCCAGCAGTTTAATGCTGAGGGAGGGCCAAGGTGAGCAGTTCTTC.

This clonotype has ten or more counts. V gene TRBV6-2 or TRBV6-3 combines with J gene TRBJ2-7; tentative D call: TRBD1 (5 bases). Germline CDR1 MNHEY, CDR2 SVGEGT. This CDR3 is 14 amino acids long. V lost 5 bases to trimming and J lost 2 bases, with 13 bases between them. The CDR3 DNA is TGTGCCAGCAGTCGCCAGGGAATAACCTACGAGCAGTACTTC. Protein product: CASSRQGITYEQYF.

This clonotype was counted ten times or more. J is TRBJ1-2 and V is TRBV6-1; D might be TRBD1 (5 bases). Trimming took 6 bases from V and 8 from J, leaving 16 bases between them. This CDR3 is 13 amino acids long. Germline assignment: CDR1 MNHNS and CDR2 SASEGT. Here the CDR3 reads CASRMTDLSGYTF. The CDR3 nucleotides read TGTGCCAGCAGGATGACAGACCTTTCCGGCTACACCTTC.

J is TRBJ2-1 and V is TRBV5-1; 8 bases align to TRBD2. V dropped 3 bases and J dropped 9; count of bases not matched to a gene: 8. The CDR3 is 14 residues long. From germline, CDR1 is SGHRS and CDR2 YFSETQ. The DNA for the CDR3 is TGCGCCAGCAGCTCTCGGGGGGGGGACGTTGAGCAGTTCTTC. Amino acid sequence: CASSSRGGDVEQFF.

The rearrangement joins TRBV20-1 to TRBJ2-1, with TRBD1 matching 7 bases. The CDR3 is 17 residues long. J was trimmed by 3 bases and V by 3 bases; bases with no gene match: 14. Per the germline V gene, CDR1 is DFQATT and CDR2 is SNEGSKA (reference sequence). The CDR3 loop reads CSARLRGRQDLYNEQFF. CDR3 sequence (DNA): TGCAGTGCTAGGTTAAGGGGGCGGCAAGACCTCTACAATGAGCAGTTCTTC.

The chain combines TRBV19 with TRBJ2-2; D is unresolved. Between the trimmed V and J ends, which lost 4 bases and 1 base, there was a span of 4 bases. The CDR3 is 13 residues long. Germline CDR1 LNHDA, CDR2 SQIVND (reference sequence). The CDR3 is CASSTMNTGELFF. CDR3 bases: TGTGCCAGTAGTACAATGAACACCGGGGAGCTGTTTTTT.

This clonotype appeared a few times. The chain combines TRBV27 with TRBJ2-7, with D hard to call. V lost 5 bases to trimming and J lost 0 bases, with 11 bases between them. This CDR3 is 14 amino acids long. In germline, CDR1 is MNHEY, CDR2 SMNVEV (reference sequence). The CDR3 reads CASSERPASYEQYF. The CDR3 region has the DNA TGTGCCAGCAGTGAAAGACCGGCCTCCTACGAGCAGTACTTC.

There are a few counts of this clonotype. The gene calls are TRBV2 and TRBJ1-5; tentative D call: TRBD1 (5 bases). The CDR3 has 13 residues. The germline V gene encodes CDR1 SNHLY and CDR2 FYNNEI. Deletions cut 5 bases from V and 3 bases from J, with 8 bases between. As DNA, the CDR3 is TGTGCCAGCAGTCGGGGGGTCAATCAGCCCCAGCATTTT. This translates into CASSRGVNQPQHF.

This clonotype has a count of ten or more. This chain links TRBV15 with TRBJ2-5; 9 nucleotides align to TRBD2. The germline V gene encodes CDR1 LNHNV and CDR2 YYDKDF (reference sequence). The length of the CDR3 is 16 residues. V lost 3 bases and J lost 5; bases outside the gene matches: 10. The CDR3 is CATSSGTSSLWETQYF. DNA of the CDR3: TGTGCCACCAGCAGTGGGACTAGCAGTTTGTGGGAGACCCAGTACTTC.

This clonotype has more than one count but fewer than ten. The chain combines TRBV20-1 with TRBJ2-4, with a tentative D call TRBD2 (6 bases). The CDR3 has 15 amino acids. Germline V gene data show CDR1 as DFQATT and CDR2 as SNEGSKA (reference sequence). Trimming removed 0 bases from V and 4 bases from J, with 13 bases in between. The CDR3 DNA sequence: TGCAGTGCTAGAGATAACGGGAGAAAGAAAAACATTCAGTACTTC. The encoded protein is CSARDNGRKKNIQYF.

Only a few counts were recorded for this clonotype. V is TRBV3-1 and J is TRBJ2-3; TRBD1 matches at 12 bases. The germline gives CDR1 LGHDT, CDR2 YNNKEL (reference sequence). With 4 bases clipped from V and 6 bases from J, the junction kept 8 bases outside the gene matches. The CDR3 is 16 amino acids. The CDR3 is CASSLKGQGARDTQYF. The DNA of the CDR3 is TGTGCCAGCAGCCTCAAGGGACAGGGGGCAAGGGATACGCAGTATTTT.

The rearrangement joins TRBV19 to TRBJ2-5; 7 bases are a match to TRBD1. The CDR3 runs to 15 residues. The germline gives CDR1 LNHDA, CDR2 SQIVND (reference sequence). Trimming removed 5 bases from V and 2 bases from J; junction bases left unmatched: 8. The chain's CDR3 is CASSFLTGQQETQYF. The CDR3 nucleotides are TGTGCCAGTAGTTTCCTGACAGGGCAACAAGAGACCCAGTACTTC.

The chain has TRBV19 and TRBJ2-1; the D is unclear. The CDR3 is made up of 12 amino acids. Between the trimmed V and J ends, which lost 2 bases and 7 bases, there was a span of 6 bases. The V gene's germline CDR1 is LNHDA and CDR2 SQIVND (reference sequence). Here the CDR3 DNA reads TGTGCCAGTAGTATAACTACGAATGAGCAGTTCTTC. It encodes CASSITTNEQFF.

This clonotype was picked up many times. V is TRBV12-3 or TRBV12-4 and J is TRBJ2-1; TRBD2 matches at 8 bases. The CDR3 contains 14 residues. Trimming took 3 bases from V and 7 from J; bases not matched to a gene: 5. The CDR3 bases are TGTGCCAGCAGTTTCCGGGGGGGGCGGAATGAGCAGTTCTTC. Protein: CASSFRGGRNEQFF.

V gene TRBV2 combines with J gene TRBJ2-7; TRBD1 agrees at 7 bases. This CDR3 contains 16 residues. V lost 4 bases and J lost 0; bases outside the gene matches: 9. Germline V gene sequence: CDR1 SNHLY, CDR2 FYNNEI. CDR3 amino acids: CASSAFETGSSYEQYF. CDR3 bases: TGTGCCAGCAGTGCTTTCGAGACAGGGAGCTCCTACGAGCAGTACTTC. The complete variable domain, with remaining parts taken from reference TRBV2 and TRBJ2-7, reads EPEVTQTPSHQVTQMGQEVILRCVPISNHLYFYWYRQILGQKVEFLVSFYNNEISEKSEIFDDQFSVERPDGSNFTLKIRSTKLEDSAMYFCASSAFETGSSYEQYFGPGTRLTVT.

This clonotype was seen more than once but under ten times. The chain has TRBV20-1 and TRBJ2-1, with TRBD2 identical over 11 bases. The J segment lost 4 bases and the V segment lost 3 bases, leaving 5 bases of the junction unmatched. The length of the CDR3 is 15 residues. The germline V gene encodes CDR1 DFQATT and CDR2 SNEGSKA (reference sequence). Here the CDR3 reads CSARGVAGGYNEQFF. As DNA, the CDR3 is TGCAGTGCTAGGGGGGTAGCGGGGGGGTACAATGAGCAGTTCTTC.

This clonotype was seen many times. The chain carries TRBV7-2 and TRBJ2-1; D uncertain. CDR3 size: 14 residues. V shed 2 bases and J shed 3 bases, with 8 bases lying between them. CDR1 is SGHTA, CDR2 FQGNSA, per germline. CDR3 residues: CASSLLPSYNEQFF. The DNA for the CDR3 is TGTGCCAGCAGCTTACTCCCCAGCTACAATGAGCAGTTCTTC. The full variable domain, with the rest looked up from reference TRBV7-2 and TRBJ2-1, is GAGVSQSPSNKVTEKGKDVELRCDPISGHTALYWYRQSLGQGLEFLIYFQGNSAPDKSGLPSDRFSAERTGGSVSTLTIQRTQQEDSAVYLCASSLLPSYNEQFFGPGTRLTVL.

This clonotype was seen only a few times. CDR3 in DNA: TGCAGTGCCAGTTCCGGCTCGGACGATGAGCAGTTCTTC. Translated: CSASSGSDDEQFF. The chain couples TRBV20-1 to TRBJ2-1; D gene uncertain. V lost 6 bases and J lost 8, with 17 bases in between. The length of the CDR3 is 13 residues. Germline loops: CDR1 DFQATT, CDR2 SNEGSKA (reference sequence).